This TCR beta chain was sequenced in a study of patients and donors after allogeneic stem cell transplantation. The germline gives CDR1 DFQATT, CDR2 SNEGSKA (reference sequence). The CDR3 contains 10 residues. Trimming removed 6 bases at V and 6 bases at J, with 5 bases between. TCRdb reprocessed the RT-PCR reads via MiXCR and lists one record per CDR3 protein. The sample includes some 150,000 distinct CDR3 sequences, over 30% seen only once; the top ten take around half. The J gene is TRBJ2-2, the V gene TRBV20-1; D gene uncertain. Sample: blood, either unsorted or a sorted T cell fraction (not recorded which). This TCR came from a human donor who was either an allogeneic HSCT recipient or a stem cell or donor lymphocyte infusion donor (not recorded which). It is not recorded whose cells these are; they may come from a transplant donor. CDR3 protein: CSALAGELFF. The CDR3, as DNA: TGCAGTGCCCTCGCCGGGGAGCTGTTTTTT.